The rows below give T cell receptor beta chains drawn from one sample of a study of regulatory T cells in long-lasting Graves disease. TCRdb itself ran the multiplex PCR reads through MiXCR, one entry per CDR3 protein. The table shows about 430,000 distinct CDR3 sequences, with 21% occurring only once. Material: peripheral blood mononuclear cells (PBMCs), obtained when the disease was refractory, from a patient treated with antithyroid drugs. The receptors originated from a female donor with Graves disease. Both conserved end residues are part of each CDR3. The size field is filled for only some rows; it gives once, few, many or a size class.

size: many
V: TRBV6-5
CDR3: CASSLDANYGYTF

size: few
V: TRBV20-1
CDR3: CSARDGGGRTGELFF

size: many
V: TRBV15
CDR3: CATSKGVARNNEQFF

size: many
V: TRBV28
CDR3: CASSPPGHQEALHF

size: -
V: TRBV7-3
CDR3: CASSLAGSGAKNIQYF

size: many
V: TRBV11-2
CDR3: CASSLGFSNSPLHF

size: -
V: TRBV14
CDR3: CASSQERFGVGSPLHF

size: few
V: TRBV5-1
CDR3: CASSLGQASYEQYF

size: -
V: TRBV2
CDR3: CASGYGTGSYEQYF

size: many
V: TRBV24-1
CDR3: CATSDLRGGGEQFF

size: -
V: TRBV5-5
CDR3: CASSLLPDSLGGYTF

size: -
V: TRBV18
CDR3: CASSPEQDGAGYGYTF

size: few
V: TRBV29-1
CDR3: CSALVRDRGQETQYF

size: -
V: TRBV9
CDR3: CASSVDRPRYFEQYF

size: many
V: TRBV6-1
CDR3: CASSAPTHSGANVLTF

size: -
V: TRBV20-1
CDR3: CSARDSRGGEAFF

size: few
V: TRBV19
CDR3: CASSLQGQGSNQPQHF

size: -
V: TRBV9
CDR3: CASSVGLAGGPGELFF

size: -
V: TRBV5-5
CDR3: CASSLAGGRENSPLHF

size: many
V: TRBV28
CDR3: CASRVGVGYGYTF

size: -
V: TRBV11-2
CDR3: CASSLVSGVATGELFF